This TCR beta chain derives from a study of T cell responses to AZD1222 COVID-19 vaccine. Concerning this clone itself: Antigen unknown.

Only in-frame clones appear in the TCRdb table, and some are missing; sequencing was by immunoSEQ multiplex PCR. Of over 100,000 clones detected, 85% to 95% appear once; the ten largest clones hold less than 5%. General study results and limits: Nearly half of the spike-specific TCRs reportedly recognize variant regions that carry no mutations. No day 14 peak samples; only post-peak repertoires were characterized.

Trimming removed 4 bases from V and 14 bases from J, with 17 bases in between. Germline loops: CDR1 MDHEN, CDR2 SYDVKM. The CDR3 has 13 residues. The receptor comes from an adult in good health. The material was peripheral blood, obtained on day 0 of AZD1222 vaccination. The chain joins TRBV28 to TRBJ1-4; D might be TRBD1 (5 bases). In DNA, the CDR3 is TGTGCCAGCAGTTCTTTACTCGAGGGGTTTCTGTTTTTT. This encodes CASSSLLEGFLFF.